Included here is one T cell receptor (beta chain) sequence, with context. TCRdb re-called the RT-PCR reads through MiXCR, storing one row per CDR3 protein. The repertoire has around 700,000 distinct CDR3 sequences, about 14% of them found once; the top ten carry 3.6%. This CDR3 spans 17 amino acids. CDR1 is SGHTA and CDR2 is FQGNSA in the germline V gene. V was clipped by 0 bases and J by 7 bases, with 19 bases between them. This clonotype was obtained from a female donor in good health, serving as a healthy control. The chain combines TRBV7-2 with TRBJ2-1; D is unresolved. Sequences were obtained from memory CD4+ T cells from blood. Written as DNA, the CDR3 is TGTGCCAGCAGCTTAGCGCTGAGTGGCGGCAGTAGGAATGAGCAGTTCTTC. Protein: CASSLALSGGSRNEQFF. Looking up the rest from reference TRBV7-2 and TRBJ2-1 gives the full variable domain: GAGVSQSPSNKVTEKGKDVELRCDPISGHTALYWYRQSLGQGLEFLIYFQGNSAPDKSGLPSDRFSAERTGGSVSTLTIQRTQQEDSAVYLCASSLALSGGSRNEQFFGPGTRLTVL.